The rows below give T cell receptor beta chains drawn from one sample of a study of CD8+CD57+ T cells in acquired aplastic anemia. TCRdb analysed the reads with MiXCR anew, one entry per CDR3 protein. The data hold fewer than 250,000 distinct CDR3 sequences, with 45% to 50% observed a single time. The sample taken for sequencing was sorted CD4+, CD8+, or CD8+CD57+ T cells (not recorded which) from PBMCs. The origin of the receptors is a human donor with aplastic anemia. Both conserved end residues are part of each CDR3. The D gene is left open where the match is weak. A row's size may be missing; if present it is once, few, many or a size class.

j_call: TRBJ2-2; v_call: TRBV12-3/TRBV12-4; d_call: -; clone_size: -; cdr3_nt: TGTGCCACCAGTGATTATGGAGGCAACACCGGGGAGCTGTTTTTT; cdr3_aa: CATSDYGGNTGELFF
j_call: TRBJ2-7; v_call: TRBV10-3; d_call: TRBD2; clone_size: many; cdr3_nt: TGTGCCATCACTTGGTCCAGACTAGCGGCCCACGAGCAGTACTTC; cdr3_aa: CAITWSRLAAHEQYF
j_call: TRBJ2-7; v_call: TRBV3-1; d_call: TRBD2; clone_size: many; cdr3_nt: TGTGCCAGCAGCCAAGGTGACAGCGGGAACGAGCAGTACTTC; cdr3_aa: CASSQGDSGNEQYF
j_call: TRBJ1-1; v_call: TRBV5-5; d_call: TRBD1; clone_size: many; cdr3_nt: TGTGCCAGCAGGGCAAGGACAGGGGGCGCGCACAGGAGCACTGAAGCTTTCTTT; cdr3_aa: CASRARTGGAHRSTEAFF
j_call: TRBJ2-1; v_call: TRBV7-4; d_call: TRBD2; clone_size: many; cdr3_nt: TGTGCCAGCAGTCCACGGACTAGCGGAAAATACAATGAGCAGTTCTTC; cdr3_aa: CASSPRTSGKYNEQFF
j_call: TRBJ1-1; v_call: TRBV25-1; d_call: -; clone_size: many; cdr3_nt: TGTGCCAGCAGCCCGTTTTGGGGCGGGAACACTGAAGCTTTCTTT; cdr3_aa: CASSPFWGGNTEAFF
j_call: TRBJ2-5; v_call: TRBV12-3/TRBV12-4; d_call: -; clone_size: -; cdr3_nt: TGTGCCAGCAGTTTGGGGCTCGGGGGCCGTGACCAAGAGACCCAGTACTTC; cdr3_aa: CASSLGLGGRDQETQYF
j_call: TRBJ1-1; v_call: TRBV7-9; d_call: TRBD1; clone_size: -; cdr3_nt: TGTGCCAGCAGCGACCGGAACAGGGGGAACACTGAAGCTTTCTTT; cdr3_aa: CASSDRNRGNTEAFF
j_call: TRBJ1-2; v_call: TRBV7-6; d_call: -; clone_size: -; cdr3_nt: TGTGCCAGCAGCTCCCACCGACAGATTAACTATGGCTACACCTTC; cdr3_aa: CASSSHRQINYGYTF
j_call: TRBJ2-7; v_call: TRBV4-3; d_call: -; clone_size: many; cdr3_nt: TGCGCCAGCAGCCACGAGCGGGCGGACAACTCCTACGAGCAGTACTTC; cdr3_aa: CASSHERADNSYEQYF
j_call: TRBJ2-5; v_call: TRBV7-3; d_call: -; clone_size: -; cdr3_nt: TGTGCCAGCAGCAGCCTGTTAAACGGCCCCCCGGAGACCCAGTACTTC; cdr3_aa: CASSSLLNGPPETQYF
j_call: TRBJ2-3; v_call: TRBV12-3/TRBV12-4; d_call: -; clone_size: -; cdr3_nt: TGTGCCACCACGGTGTCTAGCACAGATACGCAGTATTTT; cdr3_aa: CATTVSSTDTQYF
j_call: TRBJ1-1; v_call: TRBV6-5; d_call: TRBD1; clone_size: many; cdr3_nt: TGTGCCAGCAGTTACTCGGACAGGACTGAAGCTTTCTTT; cdr3_aa: CASSYSDRTEAFF
j_call: TRBJ2-7; v_call: TRBV7-8; d_call: -; clone_size: -; cdr3_nt: TGTGCCAGCAGCTTAGTCAGGCCGGACTACGAGCAGTACTTC; cdr3_aa: CASSLVRPDYEQYF
j_call: TRBJ1-4; v_call: TRBV4-2; d_call: -; clone_size: -; cdr3_nt: TGTGCCAGCAGCCAAGATTCCCCAACTCTGTTTTTT; cdr3_aa: CASSQDSPTLFF
j_call: TRBJ2-7; v_call: TRBV7-6; d_call: -; clone_size: many; cdr3_nt: TGTGCCAGCAGCTTGGTTCAGGGGGAGGGGACGACCTACGAGCAGTACTTC; cdr3_aa: CASSLVQGEGTTYEQYF
j_call: TRBJ2-7; v_call: TRBV20-1; d_call: TRBD2; clone_size: -; cdr3_nt: TGCAGTGCTAGAGATTGGGGGGAGGGAGACGAGCAGTACTTC; cdr3_aa: CSARDWGEGDEQYF
j_call: TRBJ1-3; v_call: TRBV6-1; d_call: TRBD1; clone_size: -; cdr3_nt: TGTGCCAGCAGTGAAGGGAAGGGGGCCGCTGGCTACACCATATATTTT; cdr3_aa: CASSEGKGAAGYTIYF
j_call: TRBJ1-1; v_call: TRBV19; d_call: TRBD1; clone_size: many; cdr3_nt: TGTGCCAGTAGTATTCGAAGGGACAGGAAAGACACTGAAGCTTTCTTT; cdr3_aa: CASSIRRDRKDTEAFF
j_call: TRBJ2-7; v_call: TRBV5-1; d_call: TRBD1; clone_size: -; cdr3_nt: TGCGCCAGCAGCCCATTCCTGGACAGGGACGAGCAGTACTTC; cdr3_aa: CASSPFLDRDEQYF
j_call: TRBJ2-7; v_call: TRBV10-3; d_call: -; clone_size: once; cdr3_nt: TGTGCCATCAGTGATAGACCGCCCTACGAGCAGTACTTC; cdr3_aa: CAISDRPPYEQYF
j_call: TRBJ2-7; v_call: TRBV5-1; d_call: -; clone_size: -; cdr3_nt: TGCGCCAGCAGGTATGGGGACTTTGGCTCCTACGAGCAGTACTTC; cdr3_aa: CASRYGDFGSYEQYF
j_call: TRBJ1-1; v_call: TRBV12-5; d_call: -; clone_size: -; cdr3_nt: TGTGCTAGTGGTCCGAAGGGGGTTACTGAAGCTTTCTTT; cdr3_aa: CASGPKGVTEAFF
j_call: TRBJ2-7; v_call: TRBV24-1; d_call: -; clone_size: once; cdr3_nt: TGTGCCAAGCAAAGGTCTTGCGAGCAGTACTTC; cdr3_aa: CAKQRSCEQYF
j_call: TRBJ1-3; v_call: TRBV7-9; d_call: TRBD1; clone_size: -; cdr3_nt: TGTGCCAGCAGCCTAAGTACCGGGACAGTGGGAAACACCATATATTTT; cdr3_aa: CASSLSTGTVGNTIYF
j_call: TRBJ1-2; v_call: TRBV4-3; d_call: -; clone_size: many; cdr3_nt: TGCGCCAGCAGCCAAGAGAGCTTTAACGGCGGCTACACCTTC; cdr3_aa: CASSQESFNGGYTF
j_call: TRBJ2-7; v_call: TRBV4-1; d_call: TRBD1; clone_size: once; cdr3_nt: TGCGCCAGCAGCCCCCCCCTTGACAGGGGCGAGCAGTACTTC; cdr3_aa: CASSPPLDRGEQYF
j_call: TRBJ2-3; v_call: TRBV15; d_call: TRBD2; clone_size: -; cdr3_nt: TGTGCCACCAGCAGACCTAGCGGGTCGACGGATACACAGTATTTT; cdr3_aa: CATSRPSGSTDTQYF
j_call: TRBJ2-3; v_call: TRBV28; d_call: -; clone_size: many; cdr3_nt: TGTGCCAGCAGTTTAAGCACTAACACAGATACGCAGTATTTT; cdr3_aa: CASSLSTNTDTQYF
j_call: TRBJ2-5; v_call: TRBV4-1; d_call: -; clone_size: many; cdr3_nt: TGCGCCAGCAGCCAAGATACGGAAGTTGGAGAGACCCAGTACTTC; cdr3_aa: CASSQDTEVGETQYF
j_call: TRBJ2-7; v_call: TRBV6-2/TRBV6-3; d_call: TRBD1; clone_size: -; cdr3_nt: TGTGCCAGCAGTTACTCCTGGACAGGGGGCATCTACGAGCAGTACTTC; cdr3_aa: CASSYSWTGGIYEQYF
j_call: TRBJ1-6; v_call: TRBV5-6; d_call: -; clone_size: -; cdr3_nt: TGTGCCAGCAGCTTGGAGGGTGGAGGGTCCTATAATTCACCCCTCCACTTT; cdr3_aa: CASSLEGGGSYNSPLHF
j_call: TRBJ2-7; v_call: TRBV15; d_call: TRBD1; clone_size: -; cdr3_nt: TGTGCCACCAGCAGAGACAGTAGGGACAGAGAATACTACGAGCAGTACTTC; cdr3_aa: CATSRDSRDREYYEQYF
j_call: TRBJ1-5; v_call: TRBV6-5; d_call: TRBD1; clone_size: -; cdr3_nt: TGTGCCAGCAGTACGCCCCGGGACAGGGTCGATCAGCCCCAGCATTTT; cdr3_aa: CASSTPRDRVDQPQHF
j_call: TRBJ2-5; v_call: TRBV13; d_call: -; clone_size: -; cdr3_nt: TGTGCCAGCAGACTAGACAGCCAAGAGACCCAGCACTTC; cdr3_aa: CASRLDSQETQHF
j_call: TRBJ1-4; v_call: TRBV24-1; d_call: TRBD1; clone_size: -; cdr3_nt: TGTGCCACCAGTGATTCGCGACAGGGGGCAAGGGAAAAACTGTTTTTT; cdr3_aa: CATSDSRQGAREKLFF
j_call: TRBJ2-7; v_call: TRBV2; d_call: -; clone_size: many; cdr3_nt: TGTGCCAGCAGTGATGGAGGGATTACCTACGAGCAGTACTTC; cdr3_aa: CASSDGGITYEQYF
j_call: TRBJ2-7; v_call: TRBV7-8; d_call: TRBD2; clone_size: many; cdr3_nt: TGTGCCAGCAGCTTAGCGACTAGCGGGTTTTACGAGCAGTACTTC; cdr3_aa: CASSLATSGFYEQYF
j_call: TRBJ1-4; v_call: TRBV7-9; d_call: TRBD1; clone_size: many; cdr3_nt: TGTGCCAGCAGCTTAGTCGACAGGGGGCTTGCTAATGAAAAACTGTTTTTT; cdr3_aa: CASSLVDRGLANEKLFF
j_call: TRBJ2-7; v_call: TRBV6-6; d_call: -; clone_size: many; cdr3_nt: TGTGCCAGCAGTTACTCGAGTTCTGGGGGCGAGCAGTACTTC; cdr3_aa: CASSYSSSGGEQYF
j_call: TRBJ2-1; v_call: TRBV20-1; d_call: -; clone_size: many; cdr3_nt: TGCAGTGCTAGACGTTGGGACGAGGCTGAGCAGTTCTTC; cdr3_aa: CSARRWDEAEQFF
j_call: TRBJ2-7; v_call: TRBV7-6; d_call: TRBD2; clone_size: many; cdr3_nt: TGTGCCAGCAGCTTATCGTCTAGCGGGATATACGAGCAGTACTTC; cdr3_aa: CASSLSSSGIYEQYF
j_call: TRBJ2-3; v_call: TRBV24-1; d_call: -; clone_size: -; cdr3_nt: TGTGCCACCAGTGAAAACCTTAGCGGTACGCAGTATTTT; cdr3_aa: CATSENLSGTQYF
j_call: TRBJ2-5; v_call: TRBV2; d_call: -; clone_size: -; cdr3_nt: TGTGCCAGCAGTACGGGACACAAAGAAGAGACCCAGTACTTC; cdr3_aa: CASSTGHKEETQYF
j_call: TRBJ1-5; v_call: TRBV19; d_call: -; clone_size: many; cdr3_nt: TGTGCCAGTGGCACAGGGAATCAGCCCCAGCATTTT; cdr3_aa: CASGTGNQPQHF
j_call: TRBJ2-7; v_call: TRBV5-5; d_call: -; clone_size: -; cdr3_nt: TGTGCCAGCAGCCTCTGGGGAGGCTCCCACGAGCAGTACTTC; cdr3_aa: CASSLWGGSHEQYF
j_call: TRBJ1-5; v_call: TRBV12-3/TRBV12-4; d_call: -; clone_size: many; cdr3_nt: TGTGCCAGCAGTTCCACACAGGGAGATCAGCCCCAGCATTTT; cdr3_aa: CASSSTQGDQPQHF
j_call: TRBJ2-7; v_call: TRBV3-1; d_call: -; clone_size: -; cdr3_nt: TGTGCCAGCAGCCAAGTCAACTCCCGCACCTACGAGCAGTACTTC; cdr3_aa: CASSQVNSRTYEQYF
j_call: TRBJ2-3; v_call: TRBV7-2; d_call: -; clone_size: -; cdr3_nt: TGTGCCAGCAGCTCAAGTCCAGGACCGACAGATACGCAGTATTTT; cdr3_aa: CASSSSPGPTDTQYF
j_call: TRBJ2-7; v_call: TRBV20-1; d_call: TRBD2; clone_size: many; cdr3_nt: TGCAGTGCTAGAGATAGGGTGGCTAGCGGGAGGTACGAGCAGTACTTC; cdr3_aa: CSARDRVASGRYEQYF
j_call: TRBJ1-2; v_call: TRBV27; d_call: -; clone_size: few; cdr3_nt: TGTGCCAGCAGTCCTTCAGCTGGTCACAGGAACTATGGCTACACCTTC; cdr3_aa: CASSPSAGHRNYGYTF
j_call: TRBJ2-1; v_call: TRBV2; d_call: TRBD2; clone_size: -; cdr3_nt: TGTGCCAGCATAAAGTGGCGGGAGTACAATGAGCAGTTCTTC; cdr3_aa: CASIKWREYNEQFF
j_call: TRBJ1-1; v_call: TRBV25-1; d_call: -; clone_size: -; cdr3_nt: TGTGCCGGCACAATTGGACAGAAGAACACTGAAGCTTTCTTT; cdr3_aa: CAGTIGQKNTEAFF
j_call: TRBJ2-1; v_call: TRBV7-2; d_call: -; clone_size: once; cdr3_nt: TGTGCCAGCAGTCGAAGGGTAGTAGGCTATGAGCAGTTCTTC; cdr3_aa: CASSRRVVGYEQFF
j_call: TRBJ1-1; v_call: TRBV2; d_call: TRBD1; clone_size: few; cdr3_nt: TGTGCCAGCAGTGATCTGGGACAGGTAGTTGCTTTCTTT; cdr3_aa: CASSDLGQVVAFF
j_call: TRBJ1-5; v_call: TRBV9; d_call: TRBD1; clone_size: -; cdr3_nt: TGTGCCAGCAGCGGCGGGACAGGTCAGAATCAGCCCCAGCATTTT; cdr3_aa: CASSGGTGQNQPQHF
j_call: TRBJ2-3; v_call: TRBV9; d_call: TRBD2; clone_size: -; cdr3_nt: TGTGCCAGCAGCCCTCGATCGACTAGCGGGGGGGCGGATACGCAGTATTTT; cdr3_aa: CASSPRSTSGGADTQYF
j_call: TRBJ2-3; v_call: TRBV5-1; d_call: -; clone_size: -; cdr3_nt: TGCGCCAGCAGCTTGGCCAGGCCGACGGTTTCTAGCACAGATACGCAGTATTTT; cdr3_aa: CASSLARPTVSSTDTQYF
j_call: TRBJ2-7; v_call: TRBV28; d_call: -; clone_size: many; cdr3_nt: TGTGCCAGCAGTCGGACTACAAACCAGTACGAGCAGTACTTC; cdr3_aa: CASSRTTNQYEQYF
j_call: TRBJ2-7; v_call: TRBV6-1; d_call: TRBD1; clone_size: many; cdr3_nt: TGTGCCAGCATCGGACAGGGGGTCAACGAGCAGTACTTC; cdr3_aa: CASIGQGVNEQYF